What follows are 14 T cell receptor beta chains derived from one specimen sequenced in a study of response to subunit inactivated influenza vaccine. TCRdb ran MiXCR on the RT-PCR reads and lists one entry per CDR3 protein. The sample shows hundreds of thousands of distinct CDR3 sequences, 11% of them seen only once. The data were also submitted as part of a second study, on T cells expressing NK-cell markers. According to that study: The authors made TCR beta cDNA libraries by 5'RACE template switching. This switching added a universal primer site and UMIs.

Material: PBMCs from blood, obtained on the day of vaccination. All receptors derive from a man over 45 who received an inactivated influenza vaccine.

This clonotype showed up just a few times. The rearrangement links TRBV5-6 to TRBJ2-3; D gene ambiguous. Germline loops: CDR1 SGHDT, CDR2 YYEEEE. Trimming took 2 bases from V and 6 from J, leaving 7 bases between them. This CDR3 has 12 residues. CDR3 sequence (DNA): TGTGCCAGCAGCTTTCATTTGGATACGCAGTATTTT. Encoded protein: CASSFHLDTQYF.

The V gene is TRBV7-9, the J gene TRBJ2-2; D not resolved. The CDR3 is made up of 12 amino acids. The V end was cut by 7 bases, the J end by 6 bases, with 9 bases between. Germline V gene sequence: CDR1 SEHNR, CDR2 FQNEAQ (reference sequence). CDR3 bases: TGTGCCAGCATAAGAAGTCCCGGGGAGCTGTTTTTT. Translation gives CASIRSPGELFF.

The table lists this clonotype with a few counts. A junction boundary mismatches the germline segment, possibly from a read error. The chain has TRBV7-9 and TRBJ1-4; D uncertain. CDR1 and CDR2 from the germline V gene are SEHNR and FQNEAQ (reference sequence). CDR3 length: 14 amino acids. The CDR3 protein is CSSSPFRGAEKLFF. CDR3 sequence (DNA): TGTTCCAGCAGCCCCTTTCGCGGCGCCGAAAAACTGTTTTTT.

V is TRBV7-2 and J is TRBJ2-3; 11 bases map to TRBD2. This CDR3 has 13 residues. Germline CDR1 SGHTA, CDR2 FQGNSA. The CDR3 sequence: CGATSGVEDTQYF. As DNA, the CDR3 is TGTGGCGCGACTAGCGGGGTTGAAGATACGCAGTATTTT.

The V call is TRBV5-1, the J call TRBJ2-5; the D gene is possibly TRBD1 (6 bases). This CDR3 region has 16 residues. Germline-derived CDR1 and CDR2 are SGHRS and YFSETQ. Between the trimmed V and J ends, which lost 0 bases and 1 base, there was a span of 13 bases. The CDR3 region has the DNA TGCGCCAGCAGCTTGGGGACAGACCCACGCCAAGAGACCCAGTACTTC. Translated: CASSLGTDPRQETQYF.

The chain has TRBV18 and TRBJ2-7; tentatively, D is TRBD1 or TRBD2 (7 bases each). Germline assignment: CDR1 KGHSH and CDR2 LQKENI. This CDR3 spans 15 amino acids. V lost 11 bases and J lost 5, with 25 bases in between. CDR3 nucleotide sequence: TGTGCCGGCAGCCCCAGGGGGGGGTTTCAAAACGAGCAGTACTTC. This sequence encodes CAGSPRGGFQNEQYF.

In its sample, this clonotype was seen once. The J gene is TRBJ2-1, the V gene TRBV7-9; TRBD2 aligns across 13 bases. The germline gives CDR1 SEHNR, CDR2 FQNEAQ (reference sequence). The CDR3 runs to 16 residues. V shed 7 bases, J shed 9 bases, and the junction held 12 bases outside the gene matches. The DNA for the CDR3 is TGTGCCAGCACCCTCGGTATCGGACTAGCGGGGGCTGAGCAGTTCTTC. Translated: CASTLGIGLAGAEQFF.

The sample holds many counts of this clonotype. The gene calls are TRBV12-3 or TRBV12-4 and TRBJ2-4, with D perhaps matching TRBD1 (6 bases). V was trimmed by 4 bases and J by 3 bases, leaving 7 bases between them. The CDR3 extends over 13 amino acids. The CDR3 region is CASSWDNKNIQYF. CDR3 sequence (DNA): TGTGCCAGCAGTTGGGACAACAAAAACATTCAGTACTTC.

This clonotype was detected only a few times. The V gene is TRBV10-3, the J gene TRBJ1-5; a possible D gene is TRBD1 (6 bases). The germline V gene encodes CDR1 ENHRY and CDR2 SYGVKD. With 2 bases removed from V and 0 bases from J, the gap between germline ends came to 8 bases. CDR3 length: 15 residues. The chain's CDR3 is CAISEQGNSNQPQHF. The CDR3 bases are TGTGCCATCAGTGAGCAGGGGAATAGCAATCAGCCCCAGCATTTT.

This clonotype was observed a few times. The genes are TRBV12-3 or TRBV12-4 and TRBJ1-5; no definite D call. The ends were cut back, 6 bases at V and 6 bases at J, with 12 bases in the middle. This CDR3 is 13 amino acids long. The CDR3 DNA reads as TGTGCCAGCAGGATCGGCGGGCTTCAGCCCCAGCATTTT. Its protein product is CASRIGGLQPQHF.

This rearrangement joins TRBV3-1 to TRBJ1-5; D is unclear. V lost 0 bases to trimming and J lost 0 bases, with 12 bases between them. Germline V CDR1 and CDR2: LGHDT, YNNKEL (reference sequence). This CDR3 has 17 amino acids. CDR3 in amino acids: CASSQDGLGLSNQPQHF. The CDR3 DNA sequence: TGTGCCAGCAGCCAAGATGGGCTAGGACTTAGCAATCAGCCCCAGCATTTT.

The V and J genes are TRBV7-3 and TRBJ2-3; either TRBD1 or TRBD2 may supply D (6 bases each). Germline V lookup: CDR1 SGHTA, CDR2 FQGTGA. This CDR3 has 17 residues. V lost 5 bases and J lost 1, with 19 bases in between. The CDR3 region has the DNA TGTGCCAGCAGCCGCTTCGGGGGCGCTTCTGGCACAGATACGCAGTATTTT. It specifies CASSRFGGASGTDTQYF.

This clonotype was seen only once. The chain joins TRBV12-3 or TRBV12-4 to TRBJ2-1; 13 bases line up with TRBD2. The CDR3 consists of 16 residues. Germline trimming cut 7 bases from V and 7 bases from J; bases unmatched to any gene: 10. The CDR3 protein is CASNSAGTSGVNEQFF. The CDR3 DNA reads TGTGCCAGCAATTCGGCCGGGACTAGCGGGGTTAATGAGCAGTTCTTC.

This clonotype was counted many times. V gene TRBV12-3 or TRBV12-4 combines with J gene TRBJ2-7; D is perhaps TRBD2 (7 bases). The CDR3 is 13 residues long. V lost 5 bases, J lost 5 bases, and 13 bases lay in between. DNA of the CDR3: TGTGCCAGCAGTCCCCCGGGGGGCCACGAGCAGTACTTC. Amino acid sequence: CASSPPGGHEQYF.